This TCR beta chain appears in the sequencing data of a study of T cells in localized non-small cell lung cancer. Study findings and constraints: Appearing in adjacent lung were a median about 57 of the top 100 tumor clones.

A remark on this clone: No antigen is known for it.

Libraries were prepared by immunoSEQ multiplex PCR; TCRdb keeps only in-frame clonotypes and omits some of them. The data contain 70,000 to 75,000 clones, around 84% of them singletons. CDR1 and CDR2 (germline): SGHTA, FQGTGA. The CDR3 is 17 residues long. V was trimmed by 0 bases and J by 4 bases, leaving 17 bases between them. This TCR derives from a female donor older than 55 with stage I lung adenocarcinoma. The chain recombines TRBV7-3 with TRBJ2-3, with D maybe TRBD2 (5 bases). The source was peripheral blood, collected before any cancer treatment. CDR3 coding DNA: TGTGCCAGCAGCTTAACTGGAAGTCTCACTAGTGCAGATACGCAGTATTTT. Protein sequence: CASSLTGSLTSADTQYF.